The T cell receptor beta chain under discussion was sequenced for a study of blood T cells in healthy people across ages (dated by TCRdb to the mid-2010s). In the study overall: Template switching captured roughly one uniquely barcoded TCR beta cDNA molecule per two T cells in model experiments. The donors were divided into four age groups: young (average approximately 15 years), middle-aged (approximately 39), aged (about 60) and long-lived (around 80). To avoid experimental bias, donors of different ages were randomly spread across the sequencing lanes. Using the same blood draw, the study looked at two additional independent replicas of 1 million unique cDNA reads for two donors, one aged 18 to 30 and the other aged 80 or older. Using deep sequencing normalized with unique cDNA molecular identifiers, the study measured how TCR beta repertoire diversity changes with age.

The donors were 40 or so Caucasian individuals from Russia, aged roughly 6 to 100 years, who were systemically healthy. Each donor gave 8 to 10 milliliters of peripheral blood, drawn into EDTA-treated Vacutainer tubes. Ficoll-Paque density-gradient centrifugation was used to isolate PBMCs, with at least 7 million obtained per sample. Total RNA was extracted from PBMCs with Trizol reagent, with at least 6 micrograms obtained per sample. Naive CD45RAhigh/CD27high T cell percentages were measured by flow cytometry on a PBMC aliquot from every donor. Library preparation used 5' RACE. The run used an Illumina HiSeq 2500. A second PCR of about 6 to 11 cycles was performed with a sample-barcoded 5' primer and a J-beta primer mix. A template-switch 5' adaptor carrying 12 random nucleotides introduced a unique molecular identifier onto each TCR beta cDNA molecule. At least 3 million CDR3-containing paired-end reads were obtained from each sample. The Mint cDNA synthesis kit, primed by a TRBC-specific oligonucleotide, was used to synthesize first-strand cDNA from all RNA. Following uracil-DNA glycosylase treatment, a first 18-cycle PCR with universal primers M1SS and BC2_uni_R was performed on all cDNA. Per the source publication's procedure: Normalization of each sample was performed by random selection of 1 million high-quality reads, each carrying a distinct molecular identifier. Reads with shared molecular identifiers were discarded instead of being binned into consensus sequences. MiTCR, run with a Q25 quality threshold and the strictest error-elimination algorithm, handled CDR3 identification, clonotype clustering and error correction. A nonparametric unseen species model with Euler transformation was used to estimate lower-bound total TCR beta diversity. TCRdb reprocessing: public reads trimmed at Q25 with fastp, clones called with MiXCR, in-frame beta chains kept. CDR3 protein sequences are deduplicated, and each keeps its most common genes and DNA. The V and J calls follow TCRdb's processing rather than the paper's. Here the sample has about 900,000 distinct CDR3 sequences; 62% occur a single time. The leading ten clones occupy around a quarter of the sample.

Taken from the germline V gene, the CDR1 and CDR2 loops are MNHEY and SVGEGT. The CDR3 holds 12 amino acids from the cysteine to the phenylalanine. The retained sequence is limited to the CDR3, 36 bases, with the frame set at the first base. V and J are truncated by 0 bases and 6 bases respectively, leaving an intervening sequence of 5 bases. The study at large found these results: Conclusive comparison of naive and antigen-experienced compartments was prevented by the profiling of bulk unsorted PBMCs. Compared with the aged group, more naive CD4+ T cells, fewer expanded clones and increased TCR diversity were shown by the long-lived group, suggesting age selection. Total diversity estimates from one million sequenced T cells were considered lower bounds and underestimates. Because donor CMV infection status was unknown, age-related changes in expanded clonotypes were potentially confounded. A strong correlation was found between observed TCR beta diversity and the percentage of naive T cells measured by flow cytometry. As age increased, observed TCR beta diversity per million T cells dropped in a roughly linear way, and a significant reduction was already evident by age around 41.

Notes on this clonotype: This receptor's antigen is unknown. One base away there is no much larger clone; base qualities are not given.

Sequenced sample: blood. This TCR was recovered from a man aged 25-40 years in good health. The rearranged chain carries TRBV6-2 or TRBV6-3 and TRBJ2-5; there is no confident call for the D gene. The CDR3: CASSYSLQTQYF. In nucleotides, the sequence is TGTGCCAGCAGTTACTCATTACAGACCCAGTACTTC.